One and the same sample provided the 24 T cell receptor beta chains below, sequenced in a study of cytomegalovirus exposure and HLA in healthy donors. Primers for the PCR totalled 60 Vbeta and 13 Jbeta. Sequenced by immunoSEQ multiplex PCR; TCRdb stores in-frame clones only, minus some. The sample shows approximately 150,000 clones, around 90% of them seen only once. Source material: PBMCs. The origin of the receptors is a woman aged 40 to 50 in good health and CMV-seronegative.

The CDR3, as DNA: TGTGCCAGCAGCGAACCCGTGACAGGGCCCCTCAATCAGCCCCAGCATTTT. Residues: CASSEPVTGPLNQPQHF. The chain links TRBV6-1 to TRBJ1-5; 7 bases agree with TRBD1. Looked up from germline, CDR1 is MNHNS and CDR2 is SASEGT. This CDR3 comprises 17 residues. The J segment lost 3 bases and the V segment lost 6 bases, leaving 14 bases of the junction unmatched.

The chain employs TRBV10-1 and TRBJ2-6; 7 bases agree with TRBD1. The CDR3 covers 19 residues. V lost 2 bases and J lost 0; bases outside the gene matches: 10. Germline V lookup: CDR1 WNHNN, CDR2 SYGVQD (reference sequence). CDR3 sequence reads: CASSEEGGRENSGANVLTF. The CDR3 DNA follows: TGCGCCAGCAGTGAGGAAGGGGGCAGGGAGAACTCTGGGGCCAACGTCCTGACTTTC.

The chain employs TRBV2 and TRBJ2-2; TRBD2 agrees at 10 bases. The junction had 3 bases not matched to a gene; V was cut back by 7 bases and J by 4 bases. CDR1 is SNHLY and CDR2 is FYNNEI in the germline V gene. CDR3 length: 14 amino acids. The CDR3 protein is CASTRTSGTGELFF. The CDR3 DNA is TGTGCCAGCACCAGGACTAGCGGCACCGGGGAGCTGTTTTTT.

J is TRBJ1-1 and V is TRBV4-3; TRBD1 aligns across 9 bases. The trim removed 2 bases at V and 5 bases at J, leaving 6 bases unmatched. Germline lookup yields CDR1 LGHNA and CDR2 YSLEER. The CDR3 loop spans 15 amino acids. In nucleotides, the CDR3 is TGCGCCAGCAGCCAAAGTGGGACAGGGTGGACTGAAGCTTTCTTT. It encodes CASSQSGTGWTEAFF.

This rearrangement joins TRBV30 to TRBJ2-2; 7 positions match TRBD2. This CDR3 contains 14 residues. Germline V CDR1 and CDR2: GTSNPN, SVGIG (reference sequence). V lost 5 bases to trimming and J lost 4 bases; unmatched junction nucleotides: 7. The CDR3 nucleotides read TGTGCCTGGCCCGCGGGAGCGGGCACCGGGGAGCTGTTTTTT. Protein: CAWPAGAGTGELFF.

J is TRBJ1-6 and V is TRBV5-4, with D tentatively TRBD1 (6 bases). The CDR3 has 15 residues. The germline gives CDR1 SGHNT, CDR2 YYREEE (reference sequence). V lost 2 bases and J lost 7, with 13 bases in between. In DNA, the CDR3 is TGTGCCAGCAGCTTACAGGGTCGGGTAAATTCACCCCTCCACTTT. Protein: CASSLQGRVNSPLHF.

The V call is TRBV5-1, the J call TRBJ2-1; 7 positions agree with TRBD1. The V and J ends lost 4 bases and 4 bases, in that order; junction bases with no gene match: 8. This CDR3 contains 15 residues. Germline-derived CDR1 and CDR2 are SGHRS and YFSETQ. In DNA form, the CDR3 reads TGCGCCAGCAGCCCAACCGGGACAGAATACAATGAGCAGTTCTTC. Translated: CASSPTGTEYNEQFF.

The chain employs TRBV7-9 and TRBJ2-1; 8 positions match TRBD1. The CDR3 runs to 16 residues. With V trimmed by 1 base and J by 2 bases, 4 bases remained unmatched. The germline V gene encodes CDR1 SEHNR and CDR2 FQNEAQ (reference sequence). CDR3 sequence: CASSLGARGPYNEQFF. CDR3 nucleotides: TGTGCCAGCAGCTTAGGAGCCAGGGGGCCCTACAATGAGCAGTTCTTC.

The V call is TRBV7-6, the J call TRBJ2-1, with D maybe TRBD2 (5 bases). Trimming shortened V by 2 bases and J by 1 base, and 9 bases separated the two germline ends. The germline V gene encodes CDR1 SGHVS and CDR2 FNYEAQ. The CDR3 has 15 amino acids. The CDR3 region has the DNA TGTGCCAGCAGCTTATCCCAGCGGTCCTACAATGAGCAGTTCTTC. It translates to CASSLSQRSYNEQFF.

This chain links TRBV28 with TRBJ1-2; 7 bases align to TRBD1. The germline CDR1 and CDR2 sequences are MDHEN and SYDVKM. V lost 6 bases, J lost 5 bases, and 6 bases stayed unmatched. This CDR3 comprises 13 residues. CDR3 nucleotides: TGTGCCAGCAGCCGCGCGACAGGGTATGGCTACACCTTC. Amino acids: CASSRATGYGYTF.

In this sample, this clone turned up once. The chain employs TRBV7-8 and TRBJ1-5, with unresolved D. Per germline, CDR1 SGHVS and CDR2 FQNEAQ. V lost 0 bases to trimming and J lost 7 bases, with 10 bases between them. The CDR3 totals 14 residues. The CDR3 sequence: CASSLAERGQPQHF. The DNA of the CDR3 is TGTGCCAGCAGCTTAGCAGAGCGGGGACAGCCCCAGCATTTT.

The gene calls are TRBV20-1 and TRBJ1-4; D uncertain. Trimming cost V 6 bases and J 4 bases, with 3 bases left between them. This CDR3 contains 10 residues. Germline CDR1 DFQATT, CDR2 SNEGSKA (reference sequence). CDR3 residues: CSASNEKLFF. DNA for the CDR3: TGCAGTGCCAGTAATGAAAAACTGTTTTTT.

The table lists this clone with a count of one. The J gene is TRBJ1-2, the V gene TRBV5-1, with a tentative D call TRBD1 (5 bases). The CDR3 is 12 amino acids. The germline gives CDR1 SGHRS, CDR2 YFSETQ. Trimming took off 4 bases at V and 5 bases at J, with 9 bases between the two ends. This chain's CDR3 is CASSGSGYGYTF. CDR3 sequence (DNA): TGCGCCAGCAGCGGATCAGGGTATGGCTACACCTTC.

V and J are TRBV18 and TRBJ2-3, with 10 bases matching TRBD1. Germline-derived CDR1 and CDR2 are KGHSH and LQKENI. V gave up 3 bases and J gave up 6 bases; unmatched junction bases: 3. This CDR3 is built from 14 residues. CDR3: CASSPDRGLDTQYF. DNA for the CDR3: TGTGCCAGCTCACCCGACAGGGGGCTGGATACGCAGTATTTT.

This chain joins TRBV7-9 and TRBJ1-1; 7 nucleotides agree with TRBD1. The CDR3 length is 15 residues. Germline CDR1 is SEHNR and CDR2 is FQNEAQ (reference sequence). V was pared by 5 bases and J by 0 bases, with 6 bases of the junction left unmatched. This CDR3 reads CASSPRQGVNTEAFF. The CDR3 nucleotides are TGTGCCAGCAGCCCCCGACAGGGTGTGAACACTGAAGCTTTCTTT.

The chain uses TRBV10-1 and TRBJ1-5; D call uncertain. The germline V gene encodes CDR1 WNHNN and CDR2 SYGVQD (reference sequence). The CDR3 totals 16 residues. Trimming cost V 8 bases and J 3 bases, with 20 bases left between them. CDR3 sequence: CASLLRLGFINQPQHF. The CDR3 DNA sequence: TGCGCCAGCCTCCTTCGCCTCGGGTTTATCAATCAGCCCCAGCATTTT.

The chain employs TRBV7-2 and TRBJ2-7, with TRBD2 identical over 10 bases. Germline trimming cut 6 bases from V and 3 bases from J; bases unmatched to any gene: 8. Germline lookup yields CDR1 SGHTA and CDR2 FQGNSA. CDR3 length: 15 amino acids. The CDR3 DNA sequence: TGTGCCAGCAGTTTGAAAGCGGGAGGGGTCTACGAGCAGTACTTC. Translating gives CASSLKAGGVYEQYF.

CDR3 sequence (DNA): TGTGCCAGCAGGTACAGGGAGAGTCTTAACTATGGCTACACCTTC. It translates to CASRYRESLNYGYTF. The chain uses TRBV6-6 and TRBJ1-2; perhaps TRBD1 as D (6 bases). Per germline, CDR1 MNHNY and CDR2 SVGAGI (reference sequence). This CDR3 is built from 15 residues. Trimming left V 6 bases short and J 1 base short, with 15 bases between.

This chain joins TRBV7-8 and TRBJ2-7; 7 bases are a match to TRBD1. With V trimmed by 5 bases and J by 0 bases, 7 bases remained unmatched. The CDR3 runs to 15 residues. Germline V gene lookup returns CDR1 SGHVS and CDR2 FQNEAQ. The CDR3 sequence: CASSARDSSSYEQYF. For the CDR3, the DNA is TGTGCCAGCAGCGCCCGGGACAGTAGCTCCTACGAGCAGTACTTC.

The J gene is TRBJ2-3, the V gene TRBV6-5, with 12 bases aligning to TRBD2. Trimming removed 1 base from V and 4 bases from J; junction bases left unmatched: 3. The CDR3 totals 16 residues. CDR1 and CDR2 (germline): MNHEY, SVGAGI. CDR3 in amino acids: CASSYFGTSGSDTQYF. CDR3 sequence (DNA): TGTGCCAGCAGTTACTTCGGGACTAGCGGGTCAGATACGCAGTATTTT.

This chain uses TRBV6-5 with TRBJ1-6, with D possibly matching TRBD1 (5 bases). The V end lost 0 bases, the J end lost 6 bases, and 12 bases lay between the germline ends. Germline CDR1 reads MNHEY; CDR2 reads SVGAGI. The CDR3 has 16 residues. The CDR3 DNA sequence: TGTGCCAGCAGTTACTCGGGGGGGGAGTTTAATTCACCCCTCCACTTT. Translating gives CASSYSGGEFNSPLHF.

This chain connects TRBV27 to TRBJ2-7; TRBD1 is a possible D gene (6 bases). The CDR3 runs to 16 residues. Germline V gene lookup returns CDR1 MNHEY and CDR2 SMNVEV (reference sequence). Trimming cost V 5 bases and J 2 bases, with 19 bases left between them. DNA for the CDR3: TGTGCCAGCAGTCTAGGCGCCGGGACATATACCTACGAGCAGTACTTC. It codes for CASSLGAGTYTYEQYF.

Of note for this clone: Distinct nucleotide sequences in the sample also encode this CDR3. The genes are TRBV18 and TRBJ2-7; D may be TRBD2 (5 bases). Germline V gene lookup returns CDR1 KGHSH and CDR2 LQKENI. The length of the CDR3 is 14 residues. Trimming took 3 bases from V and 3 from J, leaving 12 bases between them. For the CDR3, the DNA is TGTGCCAGCTCACCGCGGGCTCTAAACTACGAGCAGTACTTC. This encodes CASSPRALNYEQYF.

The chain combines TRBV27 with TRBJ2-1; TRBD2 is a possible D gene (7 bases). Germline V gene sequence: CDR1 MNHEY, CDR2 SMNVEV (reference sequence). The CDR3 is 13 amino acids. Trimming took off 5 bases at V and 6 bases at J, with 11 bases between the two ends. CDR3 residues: CASSLRGGNEQFF. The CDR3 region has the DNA TGTGCCAGCAGTCTAAGGGGGGGCAATGAGCAGTTCTTC.